Shown below are 8 T cell receptor beta chains from a single sample sequenced in a study of blood T cells in healthy people across ages. It was with a sample-barcoded 5' primer and a J-beta primer mix that a second PCR of about 6 to 12 cycles was run. MiXCR, applied by TCRdb to the 5' RACE reads, yields one record per CDR3 protein. The sample carries 750,000 or so distinct CDR3 sequences, 20% to 30% recorded once. These same data were also listed under a study on T cells of mothers and their children.

The sequenced sample was blood. These receptors were taken from a boy aged 10-17 years in good health.

The chain has TRBV9 and TRBJ2-1; D may be TRBD1 or TRBD2 (5 bases each). This CDR3 has 13 amino acids. From germline, CDR1 is SGDLS and CDR2 YYNGEE. V lost 3 bases to trimming and J lost 6 bases, with 10 bases between them. As DNA, the CDR3 is TGTGCCAGCAGCGAAGGGACCCTCAATGAGCAGTTCTTC. Residues: CASSEGTLNEQFF.

Concerning this clonotype: Compared with germline, one end of the junction differs, possibly owing to a read error. The chain joins TRBV7-9 to TRBJ2-3, with 8 bases aligning to TRBD2. This CDR3 spans 15 amino acids. Germline V gives CDR1 SEHNR, CDR2 FQNEAQ (reference sequence). This CDR3 reads CASCLGSGVTDTQYF. In nucleotides, the CDR3 is TGTGCCAGCTGCTTAGGTAGCGGGGTGACAGATACGCAGTATTTT.

In this sample, this clonotype turned up a few times. The chain combines TRBV4-3 with TRBJ2-6; no definite D call. V gave up 0 bases and J gave up 3 bases, with 12 bases separating them. This CDR3 spans 17 amino acids. Germline V gene lookup returns CDR1 LGHNA and CDR2 YSLEER. The CDR3 region is CASSQDTVGGGANVLTF. The CDR3 nucleotides read TGCGCCAGCAGCCAAGATACCGTGGGCGGTGGGGCCAACGTCCTGACTTTC.

The chain links TRBV28 to TRBJ2-1; D call uncertain. This CDR3 region has 15 residues. V was pared by 3 bases and J by 0 bases, with 9 bases between. From germline, CDR1 is MDHEN and CDR2 SYDVKM. CDR3 in amino acids: CASSFWSSSYNEQFF. CDR3 coding DNA: TGTGCCAGCAGTTTTTGGTCAAGCTCCTACAATGAGCAGTTCTTC.

This clonotype has only a few counts. The chain couples TRBV29-1 to TRBJ2-5; TRBD1 matches at 8 bases. The J call is doubtful: the DNA matches TRBJ2-7 better. Germline values: CDR1 SQVTM, CDR2 ANQGSEA. CDR3 length: 13 amino acids. CDR3 DNA sequence: TGCAGCGTTGGACAGGGGAACTCCTACGAGCAGTACTTC. This gives the protein CSVGQGNSYEQYF.

The chain uses TRBV7-2 and TRBJ2-5; maybe TRBD2 (5 bases). The J call may be wrong; the DNA end is better matched by TRBJ2-7. Germline CDR1 SGHTA, CDR2 FQGNSA. The CDR3 loop spans 14 amino acids. The chain's CDR3 is CASSSTGDSYEQYF. The CDR3 DNA reads as TGTGCCAGCAGCTCCACCGGGGACTCCTACGAGCAGTACTTC.

This clonotype was observed a handful of times. This chain connects TRBV20-1 to TRBJ2-2, with D perhaps TRBD2 (5 bases). This CDR3 has 14 amino acids. The germline V and J ends were trimmed by 1 base and 0 bases, with 6 bases remaining between them. Germline CDR1 reads DFQATT; CDR2 reads SNEGSKA (reference sequence). In DNA, the CDR3 is TGCAGTGCTAGAGGAGGGTCGAACACCGGGGAGCTGTTTTTT. Protein sequence: CSARGGSNTGELFF.

This chain uses TRBV3-1 with TRBJ1-5; the D is unclear. Germline CDR1 reads LGHDT; CDR2 reads YNNKEL (reference sequence). V lost 2 bases, J lost 6 bases, and 14 bases lay in between. This CDR3 spans 15 amino acids. The DNA of the CDR3 is TGTGCCAGCAGCCAATTGTCCGGTGTAGGTCAGCCCCAGCATTTT. Protein sequence: CASSQLSGVGQPQHF.